This entry lists 11 T cell receptor beta chains sequenced from one sample in a study of cytomegalovirus exposure and HLA in healthy donors. It was with 60 Vbeta and 13 Jbeta primers that the PCR ran. Measured with immunoSEQ multiplex PCR; TCRdb has only the in-frame clones, and not every one. Among about 130,000 clones listed, around 9% were seen once. What was sequenced was PBMCs. The receptor set was obtained from a man aged 40-49 years in good health and CMV-seronegative.

This clone showed up just a few times. V gene TRBV19 combines with J gene TRBJ2-5, with TRBD2 matching 11 bases. The J segment lost 3 bases and the V segment lost 5 bases, leaving 8 bases of the junction unmatched. The CDR3 spans 16 residues. CDR1 and CDR2 from the germline V gene are LNHDA and SQIVND (reference sequence). CDR3: CASSPRLAGLEETQYF. The DNA of the CDR3 is TGTGCCAGTAGTCCCAGACTAGCGGGGCTGGAAGAGACCCAGTACTTC.

This rearrangement joins TRBV4-3 to TRBJ1-2; D remains unclear. This CDR3 is built from 14 residues. Trimming left V 0 bases short and J 1 base short, with 6 bases between. Per the germline V gene, CDR1 is LGHNA and CDR2 is YSLEER. CDR3: CASSQDNSNYGYTF. CDR3 coding DNA: TGCGCCAGCAGCCAAGATAACAGTAACTATGGCTACACCTTC.

This clone was found a few times. This rearrangement joins TRBV19 to TRBJ2-2, with 7 bases identical to TRBD1. The trim removed 7 bases at V and 4 bases at J, leaving 9 bases unmatched. From germline, CDR1 is LNHDA and CDR2 SQIVND (reference sequence). This CDR3 region has 15 residues. CDR3 region: CASKMTPGGTGELFF. In DNA, the CDR3 is TGTGCCAGTAAGATGACCCCAGGGGGCACCGGGGAGCTGTTTTTT.

The rearrangement uses TRBV5-6 and TRBJ2-3; 7 nucleotides align to TRBD2. Germline V lookup: CDR1 SGHDT, CDR2 YYEEEE. V trimming: 0 bases; J trimming: 0 bases; junction bases outside the gene matches: 4. The CDR3 loop spans 16 amino acids. CDR3 bases: TGTGCCAGCAGCTTGGAGGTAGCGGGTAGCACAGATACGCAGTATTTT. Residues: CASSLEVAGSTDTQYF.

This clone turned up a few times. The rearrangement links TRBV10-3 to TRBJ1-3; perhaps TRBD1 as D (5 bases). CDR1 is ENHRY, CDR2 SYGVKD, per germline. This CDR3 comprises 16 residues. V dropped 6 bases and J dropped 0 bases, with 15 bases sitting between them. CDR3 sequence (DNA): TGTGCCATCAGGATGAACGGTACAGGCTCTGGAAACACCATATATTTT. Its protein is CAIRMNGTGSGNTIYF.

V and J are TRBV6-5 and TRBJ2-3; unclear D gene. The length of the CDR3 is 14 residues. Trimming removed 5 bases at V and 2 bases at J, with 11 bases between. Germline CDR1 is MNHEY and CDR2 is SVGAGI. CDR3 sequence: CASSLGPITDTQYF. CDR3 coding DNA: TGTGCCAGCAGTCTTGGTCCTATCACAGATACGCAGTATTTT.

The chain carries TRBV12-5 and TRBJ2-1; 9 bases match TRBD2. The CDR3 spans 16 residues. V dropped 0 bases and J dropped 7; count of bases not matched to a gene: 7. Germline CDR1 LGHNT, CDR2 FRNRAP. CDR3 nucleotides: TGTGCTAGTGGTTTGGTGGCGGGGGGGCCGTGGAATGAGCAGTTCTTC. It yields the protein CASGLVAGGPWNEQFF.

V is TRBV18 and J is TRBJ2-1; possible D gene TRBD1, 5 bases. The V and J ends lost 0 bases and 4 bases respectively, with 7 bases between them. This CDR3 contains 14 residues. Germline loops: CDR1 KGHSH, CDR2 LQKENI. CDR3 sequence reads: CASSPPTGYNEQFF. CDR3 nucleotides: TGTGCCAGCTCACCACCAACAGGTTACAATGAGCAGTTCTTC.

The chain couples TRBV27 to TRBJ2-5; D is possibly TRBD1 (5 bases). The tail of the sequence fits TRBJ2-7 better, so the J call may be wrong. In germline, CDR1 is MNHEY, CDR2 SMNVEV (reference sequence). The CDR3 spans 13 residues. CDR3 nucleotide sequence: TGTGCCAGCGGGGCAATTGGCAGCTACGAGCAGTACTTC. This gives the protein CASGAIGSYEQYF.

J is TRBJ2-7 and V is TRBV7-2; 9 positions agree with TRBD2. The germline CDR1 and CDR2 sequences are SGHTA and FQGNSA. The junction had 7 bases not matched to a gene; V was cut back by 1 base and J by 3 bases. The CDR3 is 16 amino acids. In DNA, the CDR3 is TGTGCCAGCAGCTTAGGGCTAGCGGGACCGTACTACGAGCAGTACTTC. The encoded protein is CASSLGLAGPYYEQYF.

This sequence joins TRBV19 and TRBJ2-5, with D perhaps matching TRBD2 (6 bases). The ends were cut back, 1 base at V and 10 bases at J, with 10 bases in the middle. CDR3 size: 12 residues. CDR1 and CDR2 (germline): LNHDA, SQIVND (reference sequence). DNA for the CDR3: TGTGCCAGTAGTATAGGGCGGGGAGACCAGTACTTC. It specifies CASSIGRGDQYF.